This section outlines one T cell receptor beta chain sequence together with its context. Antigen specificity is unknown. The sample originates from a study of a mutant IDH1 vaccine in newly diagnosed glioma. Study-level background: Of the patients given treatment, around 60% were male and about 38% were female, and a mean age of approximately 40 years was recorded.

There are 15 residues in the CDR3. V lost 6 bases to trimming and J lost 3 bases; unmatched junction nucleotides: 8. Germline V lookup: CDR1 MDHEN, CDR2 SYDVKM. The time point was: week 23, last vaccination. Vaccination comprised doses that each held 300 ug of mutant IDH1 20-mer peptide, plus topical imiquimod. Profiling relied on immunoSEQ multiplex PCR, and the TCRdb table lists in-frame clones only, not all of them. The sample contains 70,000 to 90,000 clones, roughly 85% of which appear only once. The specimen was PBMCs, collected from a glioma patient whose treatment included an IDH1 peptide vaccine. V is TRBV28 and J is TRBJ2-3, with 8 bases lining up with TRBD2. This clonotype originated in a man aged 25-45 years with glioma. Some clones in this sample may be carry-over from other donors' samples. The CDR3 region is CASRGAGAGTDTQYF. The CDR3 DNA is TGTGCCAGCAGAGGAGCGGGGGCAGGGACAGATACGCAGTATTTT.